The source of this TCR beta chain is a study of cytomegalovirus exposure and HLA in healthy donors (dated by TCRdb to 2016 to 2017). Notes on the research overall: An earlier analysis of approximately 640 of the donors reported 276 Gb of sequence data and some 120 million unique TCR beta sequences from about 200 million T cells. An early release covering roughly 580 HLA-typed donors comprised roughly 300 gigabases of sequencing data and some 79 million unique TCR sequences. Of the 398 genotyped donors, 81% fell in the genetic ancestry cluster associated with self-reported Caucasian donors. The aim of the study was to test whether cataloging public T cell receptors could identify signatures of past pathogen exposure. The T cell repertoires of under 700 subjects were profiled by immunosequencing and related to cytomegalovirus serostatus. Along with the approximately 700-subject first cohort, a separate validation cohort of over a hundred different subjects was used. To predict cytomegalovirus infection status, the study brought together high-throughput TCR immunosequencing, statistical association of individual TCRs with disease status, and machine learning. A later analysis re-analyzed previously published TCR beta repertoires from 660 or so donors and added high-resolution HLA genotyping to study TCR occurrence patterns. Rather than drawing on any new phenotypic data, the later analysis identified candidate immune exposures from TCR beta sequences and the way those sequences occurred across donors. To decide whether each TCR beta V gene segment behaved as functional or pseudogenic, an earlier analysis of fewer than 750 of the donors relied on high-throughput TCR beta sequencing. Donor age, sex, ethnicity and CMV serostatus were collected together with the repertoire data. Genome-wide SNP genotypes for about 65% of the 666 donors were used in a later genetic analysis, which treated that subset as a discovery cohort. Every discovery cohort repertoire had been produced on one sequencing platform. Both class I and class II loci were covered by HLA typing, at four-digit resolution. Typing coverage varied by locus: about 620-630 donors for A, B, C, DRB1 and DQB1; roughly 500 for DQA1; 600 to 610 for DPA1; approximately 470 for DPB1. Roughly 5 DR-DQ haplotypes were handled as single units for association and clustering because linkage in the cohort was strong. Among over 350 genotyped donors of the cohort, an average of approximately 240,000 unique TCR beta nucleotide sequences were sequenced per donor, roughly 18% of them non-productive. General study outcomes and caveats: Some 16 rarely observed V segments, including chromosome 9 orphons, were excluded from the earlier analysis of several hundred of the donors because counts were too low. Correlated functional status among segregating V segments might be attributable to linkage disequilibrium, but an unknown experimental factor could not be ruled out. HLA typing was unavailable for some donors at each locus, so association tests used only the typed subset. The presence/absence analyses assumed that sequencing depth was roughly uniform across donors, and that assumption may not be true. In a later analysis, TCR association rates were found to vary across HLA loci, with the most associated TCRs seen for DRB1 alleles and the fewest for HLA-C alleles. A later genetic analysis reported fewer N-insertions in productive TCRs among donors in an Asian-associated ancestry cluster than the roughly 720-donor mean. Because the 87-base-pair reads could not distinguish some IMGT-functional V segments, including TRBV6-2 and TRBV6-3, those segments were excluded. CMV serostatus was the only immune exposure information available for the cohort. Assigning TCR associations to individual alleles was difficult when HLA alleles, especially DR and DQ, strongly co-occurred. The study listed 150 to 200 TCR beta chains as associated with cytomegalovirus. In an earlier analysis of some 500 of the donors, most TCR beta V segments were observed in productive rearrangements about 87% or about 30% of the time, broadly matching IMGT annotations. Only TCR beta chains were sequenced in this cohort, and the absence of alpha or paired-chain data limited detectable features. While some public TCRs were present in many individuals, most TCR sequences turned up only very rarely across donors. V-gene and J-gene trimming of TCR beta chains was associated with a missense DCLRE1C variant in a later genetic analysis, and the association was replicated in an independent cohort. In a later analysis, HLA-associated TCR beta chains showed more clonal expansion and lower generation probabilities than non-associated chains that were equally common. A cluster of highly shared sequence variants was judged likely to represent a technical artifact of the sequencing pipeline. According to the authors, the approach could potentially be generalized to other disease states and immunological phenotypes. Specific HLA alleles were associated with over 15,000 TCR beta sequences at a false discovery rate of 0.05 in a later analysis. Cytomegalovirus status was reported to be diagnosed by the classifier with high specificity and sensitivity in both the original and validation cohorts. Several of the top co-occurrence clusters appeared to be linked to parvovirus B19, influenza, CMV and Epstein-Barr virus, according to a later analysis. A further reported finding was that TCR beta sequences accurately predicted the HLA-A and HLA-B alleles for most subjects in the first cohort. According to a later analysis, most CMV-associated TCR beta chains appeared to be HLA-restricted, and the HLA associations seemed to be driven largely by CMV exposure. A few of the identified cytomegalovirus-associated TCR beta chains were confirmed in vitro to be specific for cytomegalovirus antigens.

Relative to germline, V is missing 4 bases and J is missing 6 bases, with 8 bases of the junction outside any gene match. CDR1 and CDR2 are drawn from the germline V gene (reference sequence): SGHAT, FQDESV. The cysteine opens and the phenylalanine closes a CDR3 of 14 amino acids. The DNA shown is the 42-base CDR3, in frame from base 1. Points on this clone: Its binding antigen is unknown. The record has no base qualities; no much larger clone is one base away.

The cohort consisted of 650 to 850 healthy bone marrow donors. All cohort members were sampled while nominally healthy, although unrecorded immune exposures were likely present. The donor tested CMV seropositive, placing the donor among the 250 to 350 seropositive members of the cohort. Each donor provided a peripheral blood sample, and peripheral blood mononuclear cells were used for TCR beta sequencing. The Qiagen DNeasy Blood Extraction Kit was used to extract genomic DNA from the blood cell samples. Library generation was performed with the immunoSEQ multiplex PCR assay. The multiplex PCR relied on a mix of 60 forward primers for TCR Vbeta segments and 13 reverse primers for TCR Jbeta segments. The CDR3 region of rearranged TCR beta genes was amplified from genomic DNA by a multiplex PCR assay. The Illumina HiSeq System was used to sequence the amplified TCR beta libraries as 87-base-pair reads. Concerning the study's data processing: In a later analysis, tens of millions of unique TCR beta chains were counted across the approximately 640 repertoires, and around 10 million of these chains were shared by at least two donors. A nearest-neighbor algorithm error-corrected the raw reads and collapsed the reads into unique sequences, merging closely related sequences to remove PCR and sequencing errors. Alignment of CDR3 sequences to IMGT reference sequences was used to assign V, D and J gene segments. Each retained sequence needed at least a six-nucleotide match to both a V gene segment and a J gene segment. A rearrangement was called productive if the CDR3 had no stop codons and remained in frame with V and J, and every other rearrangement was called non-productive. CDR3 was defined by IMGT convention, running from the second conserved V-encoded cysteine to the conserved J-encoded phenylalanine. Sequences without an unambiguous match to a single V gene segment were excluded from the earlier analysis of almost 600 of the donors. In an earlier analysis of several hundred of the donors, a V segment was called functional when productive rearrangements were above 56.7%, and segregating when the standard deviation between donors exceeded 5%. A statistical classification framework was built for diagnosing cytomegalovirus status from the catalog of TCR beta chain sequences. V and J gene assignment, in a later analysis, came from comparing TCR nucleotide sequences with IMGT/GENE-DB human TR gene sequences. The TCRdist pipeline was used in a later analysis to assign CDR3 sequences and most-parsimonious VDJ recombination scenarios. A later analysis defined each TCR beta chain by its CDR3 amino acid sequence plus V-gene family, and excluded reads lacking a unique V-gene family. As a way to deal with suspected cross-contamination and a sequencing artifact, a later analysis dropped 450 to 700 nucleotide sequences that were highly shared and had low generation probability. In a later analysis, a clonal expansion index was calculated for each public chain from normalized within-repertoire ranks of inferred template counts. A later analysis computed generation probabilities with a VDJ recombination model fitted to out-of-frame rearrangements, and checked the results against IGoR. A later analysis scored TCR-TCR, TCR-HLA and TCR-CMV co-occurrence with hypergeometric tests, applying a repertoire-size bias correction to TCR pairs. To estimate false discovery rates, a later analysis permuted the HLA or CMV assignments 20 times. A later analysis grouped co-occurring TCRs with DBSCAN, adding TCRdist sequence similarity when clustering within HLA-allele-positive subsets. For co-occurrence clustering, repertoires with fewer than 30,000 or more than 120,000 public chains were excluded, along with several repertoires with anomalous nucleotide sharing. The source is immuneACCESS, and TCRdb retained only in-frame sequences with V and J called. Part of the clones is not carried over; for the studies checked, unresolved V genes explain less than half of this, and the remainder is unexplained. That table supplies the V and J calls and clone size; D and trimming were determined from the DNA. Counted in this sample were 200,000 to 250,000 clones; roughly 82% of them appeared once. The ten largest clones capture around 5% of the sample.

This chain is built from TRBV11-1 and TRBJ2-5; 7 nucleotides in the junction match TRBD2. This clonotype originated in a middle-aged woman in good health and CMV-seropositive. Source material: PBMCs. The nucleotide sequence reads TGTGCCAGCAGCTCACCAGCGGGAATAAAGACCCAGTACTTC. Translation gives CASSSPAGIKTQYF.